The source of this T cell receptor beta chain is a study of blood T cell repertoires in COVID-19. The germline V gene has CDR1 PRHDT and CDR2 FYEKMQ (reference sequence). The ends lost 4 bases at V and 3 bases at J; junction bases unmatched: 3. The CDR3 is 15 residues long. Sequencing was performed with immunoSEQ multiplex PCR; in TCRdb, only in-frame clones are kept and a portion is missing. The sample shows 200,000 to 300,000 clones, more than 80% of them seen only once. The origin of this receptor is a man in his fifties or sixties who had been exposed to COVID-19. The chain combines TRBV13 with TRBJ1-2; 12 nucleotides align to TRBD1. Material: PBMCs or T cells enriched from blood (not recorded which). CDR3 DNA sequence: TGTGCCAGCAGCTGGGGGACAGGGGGCTACTATGGCTACACCTTC. Its protein is CASSWGTGGYYGYTF. Using reference TRBV13 and TRBJ1-2 for the parts outside the CDR3, the full variable domain is AAGVIQSPRHLIKEKRETATLKCYPIPRHDTVYWYQQGPGQDPQFLISFYEKMQSDKGSIPDRFSAQQFSDYHSELNMSSLELGDSALYFCASSWGTGGYYGYTFGSGTRLTVV.